This TCR beta chain comes out of a study of T cells after posttransplantation cyclophosphamide. This clone is termed medium-sized. The target antigen is unknown. The CDR3 extends over 16 amino acids. The V segment lost 3 bases and the J segment 1 base; nucleotides outside the gene matches: 7. Germline-derived CDR1 and CDR2 are ENHRY and SYGVKD. Regarding the study as a whole: TRB overlap between skin or GI tissue T cells and blood was limited. Recipient CMV seropositivity and CMV reactivation strongly tracked TRB clonality. Donor CD8+ memory clones often dominated recipient blood repertoires at later times.

TCRdb keeps only in-frame clones here, not all; method: immunoSEQ multiplex PCR. This sample comprises 20,000 to 30,000 clones, none seen once only. The sequenced sample was PBMCs. This rearrangement joins TRBV10-3 to TRBJ2-7; 9 nucleotides match TRBD1. The receptor was isolated from a woman aged 50 to 60 in good health, CMV-negative, and a related stem cell transplant donor. The chain's CDR3 is CAISDELQGASYEQYF. The CDR3 bases are TGTGCCATCAGTGATGAGTTACAGGGGGCTTCCTACGAGCAGTACTTC.